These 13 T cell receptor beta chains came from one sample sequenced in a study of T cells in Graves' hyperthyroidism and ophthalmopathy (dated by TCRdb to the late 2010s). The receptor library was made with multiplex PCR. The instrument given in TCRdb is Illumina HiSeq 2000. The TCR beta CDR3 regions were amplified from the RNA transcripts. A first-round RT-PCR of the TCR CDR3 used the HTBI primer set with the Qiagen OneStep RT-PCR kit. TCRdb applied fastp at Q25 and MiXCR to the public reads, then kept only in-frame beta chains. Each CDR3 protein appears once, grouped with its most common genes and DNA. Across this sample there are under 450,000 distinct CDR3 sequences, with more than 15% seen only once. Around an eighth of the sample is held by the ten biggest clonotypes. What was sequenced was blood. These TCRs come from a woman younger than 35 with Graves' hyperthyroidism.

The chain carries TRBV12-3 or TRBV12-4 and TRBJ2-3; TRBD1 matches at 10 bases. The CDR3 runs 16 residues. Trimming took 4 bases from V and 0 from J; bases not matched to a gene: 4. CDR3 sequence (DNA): TGTGCCAGCAGTTGGGCGACAGGGGGCAGCACAGATACGCAGTATTTT. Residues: CASSWATGGSTDTQYF.

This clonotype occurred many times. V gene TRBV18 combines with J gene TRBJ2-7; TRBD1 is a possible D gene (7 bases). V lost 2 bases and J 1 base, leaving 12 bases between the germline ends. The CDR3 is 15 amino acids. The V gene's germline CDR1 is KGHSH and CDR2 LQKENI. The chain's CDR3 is CASSPGGGGSYEQYF. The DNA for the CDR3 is TGTGCCAGCTCACCAGGAGGGGGCGGTTCCTACGAGCAGTACTTC.

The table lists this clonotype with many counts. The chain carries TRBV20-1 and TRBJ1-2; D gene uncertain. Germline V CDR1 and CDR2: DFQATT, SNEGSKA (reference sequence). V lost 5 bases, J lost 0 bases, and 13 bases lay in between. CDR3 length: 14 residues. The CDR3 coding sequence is TGCAGTGCTCGGACGCCTGGAGCTAACTATGGCTACACCTTC. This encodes CSARTPGANYGYTF.

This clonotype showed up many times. The CDR3 here is CASSQRRLWQFF. DNA for the CDR3: TGTGCCAGCAGCCAACGGCGTTTATGGCAGTTCTTC. The V and J genes are TRBV12-3 or TRBV12-4 and TRBJ2-1, with unresolved D. With 6 bases removed from V and 12 bases from J, the gap between germline ends came to 15 bases. The length of the CDR3 is 12 residues.

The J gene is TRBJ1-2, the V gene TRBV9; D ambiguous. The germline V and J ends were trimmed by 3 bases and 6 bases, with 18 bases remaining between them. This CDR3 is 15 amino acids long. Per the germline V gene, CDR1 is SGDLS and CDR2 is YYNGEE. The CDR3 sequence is CASSGGREGADGYTF. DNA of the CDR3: TGTGCCAGCAGCGGAGGGAGGGAAGGAGCTGATGGCTACACCTTC.

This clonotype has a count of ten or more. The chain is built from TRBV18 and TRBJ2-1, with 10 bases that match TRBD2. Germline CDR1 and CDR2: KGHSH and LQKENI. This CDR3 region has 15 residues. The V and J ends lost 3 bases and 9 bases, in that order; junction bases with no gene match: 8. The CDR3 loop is CASSPGASGSGEQFF. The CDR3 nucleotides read TGTGCCAGCTCACCGGGGGCTAGCGGGAGTGGTGAGCAGTTCTTC.

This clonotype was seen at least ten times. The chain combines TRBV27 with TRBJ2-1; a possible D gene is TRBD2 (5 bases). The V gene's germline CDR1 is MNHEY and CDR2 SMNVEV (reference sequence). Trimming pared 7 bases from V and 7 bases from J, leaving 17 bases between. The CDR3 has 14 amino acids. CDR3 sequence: CASTGLDRINEQFF. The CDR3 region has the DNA TGTGCCAGCACAGGACTGGACCGTATTAATGAGCAGTTCTTC.

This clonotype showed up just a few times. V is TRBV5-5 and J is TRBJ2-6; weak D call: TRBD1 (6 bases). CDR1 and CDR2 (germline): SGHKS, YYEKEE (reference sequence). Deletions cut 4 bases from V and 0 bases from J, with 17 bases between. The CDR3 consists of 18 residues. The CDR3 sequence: CASSPRMGASSGANVLTF. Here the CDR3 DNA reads TGTGCCAGCAGCCCCCGGATGGGGGCGAGCTCTGGGGCCAACGTCCTGACTTTC.

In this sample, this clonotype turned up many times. The CDR3, as DNA: TGTGCCAGCAGCCTTGACAGTCAAAATGAAAAACTGTTTTTT. Its protein is CASSLDSQNEKLFF. V and J are TRBV13 and TRBJ1-4; D may be TRBD1 (5 bases). The CDR3 extends over 14 amino acids. CDR1 is PRHDT and CDR2 is FYEKMQ in the germline V gene (reference sequence). With 5 bases removed from V and 5 bases from J, the gap between germline ends came to 12 bases.

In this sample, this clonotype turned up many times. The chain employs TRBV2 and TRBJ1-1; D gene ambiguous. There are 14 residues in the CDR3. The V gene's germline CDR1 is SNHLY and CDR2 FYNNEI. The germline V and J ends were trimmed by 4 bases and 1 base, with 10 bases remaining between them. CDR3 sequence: CASSGNSRNTEAFF. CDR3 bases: TGTGCCAGCAGTGGGAACAGTCGGAACACTGAAGCTTTCTTT.

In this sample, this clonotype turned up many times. DNA of the CDR3: TGTGCCAGCAGCCAAGGAGGGGGGAAAGTGGACACCTACGAGCAGTACTTC. This translates into CASSQGGGKVDTYEQYF. The rearrangement uses TRBV3-1 and TRBJ2-7, with D perhaps given as TRBD1 or TRBD2 (6 bases each). Between the trimmed V and J ends, which lost 1 base and 2 bases, there was a span of 18 bases. The CDR3 runs 17 residues. CDR1 LGHDT and CDR2 YNNKEL come from the germline V gene (reference sequence).

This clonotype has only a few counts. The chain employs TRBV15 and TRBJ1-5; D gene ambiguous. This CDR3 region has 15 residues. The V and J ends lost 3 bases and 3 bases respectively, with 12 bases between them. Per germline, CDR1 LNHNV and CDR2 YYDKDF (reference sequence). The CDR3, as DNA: TGTGCCACCAGCAGCGGAAGAGGGAACAATCAGCCCCAGCATTTT. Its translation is CATSSGRGNNQPQHF.

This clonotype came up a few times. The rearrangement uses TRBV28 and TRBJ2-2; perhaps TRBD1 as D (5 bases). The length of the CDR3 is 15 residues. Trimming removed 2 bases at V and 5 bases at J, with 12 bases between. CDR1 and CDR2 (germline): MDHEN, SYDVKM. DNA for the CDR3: TGTGCCAGCAGTTTAATAGGGGTTCAAACCGGGGAGCTGTTTTTT. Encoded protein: CASSLIGVQTGELFF.